This TCR beta chain came from a study of identical twins. Study conclusions and caveats: Researchers caution that invariant MAIT and iNKT cells could partly confound zero-insertion analyses. With abundant cord blood beta clonotypes, insertions were fewer; memory repertoires showed no such pattern.

Per germline, CDR1 MNHEY and CDR2 SVGEGT. Between the trimmed V and J ends, which lost 5 bases and 0 bases, there was a span of 17 bases. This CDR3 comprises 17 residues. Regarding this clonotype: The antigen remains undetermined.

One entry per CDR3 protein, called by TCRdb with MiXCR from the 5' RACE reads. The sample yields roughly 630,000 distinct CDR3 sequences, about 7.1% seen once. The sample also formed part of further work on yellow fever vaccine responses in identical twins.

Sequencing used PBMCs. The TCR comes from a woman aged 18-29 years in good health. The V and J genes are TRBV6-2 or TRBV6-3 and TRBJ2-1, with D possibly matching TRBD2 (6 bases). The CDR3 reads CASSGTEGLRSYNEQFF. The DNA for the CDR3 is TGTGCCAGCAGTGGGACCGAGGGACTCCGCTCCTACAATGAGCAGTTCTTC.